This T cell receptor (beta chain) was identified in a study of OX40 agonist ivuxolimab in advanced cancers. Findings and caveats of the study: CD8+ T cells (on average) carried more expanded clones than CD4+ T cells. Clonal expansion by week 6 occurred in CD4+ and CD8+ blood T cells (at 0.1 to 3.0 mg/kg).

Of note for this clone: Its antigen is unknown.

The V gene lost 7 bases and the J gene lost 2 bases, with 12 bases spanning the gap. The CDR3 length is 12 residues. Germline V lookup: CDR1 SQVTM, CDR2 ANQGSEA. Excluded were patients having autoimmune disease history or systemic immunosuppression. TCRdb keeps only in-frame clones here, not all; method: immunoSEQ multiplex PCR. The sample lists 40,000 to 55,000 clones; roughly 90% were seen once. The receptor's source is an adult with an advanced solid tumor such as melanoma, head and neck, liver or kidney cancer. The sample consisted of CD4+ or CD8+ T cells sorted from blood, taken in a trial of the OX40 agonist ivuxolimab. The rearrangement links TRBV29-1 to TRBJ2-7; D possibly corresponds to TRBD1 (7 bases). The CDR3 nucleotides read TGCAGCGCCCAGGGGGGAGCCTACGAGCAGTACTTC. This gives the protein CSAQGGAYEQYF.